The T cell receptor (beta chain) described here comes from a study of regulatory T cells in long-lasting Graves disease. Study context: Duration of antithyroid drug therapy among newly diagnosed Graves' patients was under 3 months.

This clonotype showed up many times. Its antigen remains unknown. Stated time point: newly diagnosed GD, antithyroid drugs for less than 3 months. The authors made the TCR library using RNA they extracted from PBMCs. Patients were enrolled at an endocrinology department in Xi'an, China. Findings and caveats of the study: Lower TCR diversity characterized persistent Graves' patients relative to newly diagnosed patients.

This CDR3 is 15 amino acids long. Trimming at V came to 3 bases and at J to 2 bases, leaving 7 bases not matched to a gene. CDR1 is SGHDT and CDR2 is YYEEEE in the germline V gene. Libraries of TCR beta came from iRepertoire HTBI primers plus Arm-PCR of CDR3 regions. As originally analysed: Gene usage covered approximately 65 TRBV and 14 TRBJ segments. Using its own MiXCR run on the multiplex PCR reads, TCRdb lists one record per CDR3 protein. In this record, the V and J calls reflect TCRdb's handling and not the investigators' own analysis. The profile covers approximately 300,000 distinct CDR3 sequences, with 15% to 20% appearing a single time and 35% to 45% taken by the ten largest.

This sample comprised peripheral blood mononuclear cells (PBMCs), obtained at new diagnosis, from a patient treated with antithyroid drugs. This rearrangement joins TRBV5-6 to TRBJ2-5; 7 bases fit TRBD2. This TCR derives from a female donor with Graves disease. CDR3 loop: CASSWGGSAQETQYF. DNA for the CDR3: TGTGCCAGCAGCTGGGGAGGGTCAGCTCAAGAGACCCAGTACTTC.